This section outlines one T cell receptor (beta chain) sequence together with its context. No antigen is known for it. Both subsets, CD45RA+ naive and CD45RA-negative memory, were split from the CD4+ cells. The data originate from a study of shared clonotypes between healthy human individuals. Study-wide results and caveats: Enrolling few donors narrowed the genetic and exposure-history diversity that was represented.

Method: immunoSEQ multiplex PCR; TCRdb's copy keeps in-frame clones and lacks some. The sample records some 2.1 million clones, around 95% being singletons. CDR3 length equals 15 residues. CDR1 and CDR2 from the germline V gene are MNHEY and SVGAGI. The clonotype originates from a man between 18 and 29 years old in good health. This chain links TRBV6-5 with TRBJ1-1; tentatively, D is TRBD1 (6 bases). The sequenced material came from naive CD4+ T cells sorted from blood. Regarding subset: CD45RA+ positively selected. The CDR3 bases are TGTGCTTACCGGCAGGACAGTACCGTAGGCACTGAAGCTTTCTTT. It is translated as CAYRQDSTVGTEAFF.